Only one count was recorded for the clone carrying this TCR beta chain. Clones were sequenced by immunoSEQ multiplex PCR, and TCRdb holds only the in-frame ones, with some missing. The table has roughly 120,000 clones, roughly four fifths seen once. The data are from a study of blood T cell repertoires in COVID-19. On the study more broadly: From T cells, B-cell-depleted T cells, or PBMCs came the material, which was cDNA or gDNA.

Trimming took 0 bases from V and 7 from J; bases not matched to a gene: 3. CDR3 size: 13 residues. The germline CDR1 and CDR2 sequences are SGDLS and YYNGEE. Sequencing was done on a sample of peripheral blood. This TCR came from a man in his 70s with acute or convalescent COVID-19. The chain employs TRBV9 and TRBJ1-2; TRBD1 matches at 7 bases. The CDR3 bases are TGTGCCAGCAGCGTAGACCACAGGGGTGGCTACACCTTC. Translation gives CASSVDHRGGYTF.